The clone carrying this T cell receptor beta chain has only a few counts. Antigen specificity is unknown. Germline V gives CDR1 MNHEY, CDR2 SVGAGI. CDR3 length: 14 residues. V gave up 5 bases and J gave up 3 bases; unmatched junction bases: 7. These data are taken from a study of breast tumors, draining lymph nodes, adjacent tissues. Study observations and caveats: The data were judged consistent with most tumor T cells coming from lymph node and expanding in tumor. Compared with basal-like, luminal-like tumors shared significantly more repertoire with nontumor tissue. The lymph node origin of tumor T cells was framed as consistent with a hypothesis, not demonstrated.

Axillary draining lymph nodes of breast cancer patients supplied the node samples. TCRdb ran MiXCR on the multiplex PCR reads and lists one entry per CDR3 protein. The table records 180,000 or so distinct CDR3 sequences, about 32% of them present only once. Sequencing was done on a sample of axillary lymph node tissue. J is TRBJ2-7 and V is TRBV6-5, with 7 bases matching TRBD1. This receptor was obtained from a female donor with breast cancer. Some clones in this sample may be carry-over from other donors' samples. In nucleotides, the CDR3 is TGTGCCAGCAGTCACGCAGGGGGAAACTACGAGCAGTACTTC. Translated: CASSHAGGNYEQYF.